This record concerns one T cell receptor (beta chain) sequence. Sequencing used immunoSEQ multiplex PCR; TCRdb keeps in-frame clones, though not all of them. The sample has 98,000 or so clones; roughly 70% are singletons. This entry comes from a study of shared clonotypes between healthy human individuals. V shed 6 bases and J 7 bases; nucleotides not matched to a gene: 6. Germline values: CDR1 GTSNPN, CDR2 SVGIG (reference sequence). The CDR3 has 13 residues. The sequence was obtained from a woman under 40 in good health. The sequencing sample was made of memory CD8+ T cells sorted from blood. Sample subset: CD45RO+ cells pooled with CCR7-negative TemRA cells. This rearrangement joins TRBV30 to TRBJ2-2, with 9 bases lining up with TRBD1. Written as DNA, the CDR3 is TGTGCCTGTAACAGGGGGCTGGACGGGGAGCTGTTTTTT. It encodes CACNRGLDGELFF.